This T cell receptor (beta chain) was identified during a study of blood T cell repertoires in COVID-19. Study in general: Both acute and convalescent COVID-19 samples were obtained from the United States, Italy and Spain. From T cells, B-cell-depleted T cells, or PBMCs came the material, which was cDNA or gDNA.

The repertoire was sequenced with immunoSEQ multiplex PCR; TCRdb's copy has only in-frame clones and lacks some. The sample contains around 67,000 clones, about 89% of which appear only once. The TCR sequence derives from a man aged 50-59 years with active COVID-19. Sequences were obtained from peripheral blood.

CDR3 nucleotide sequence: TGCGCCAGCAGCCGTAGTACCTCCTACAATGAGCAGTTCTTC. As protein: CASSRSTSYNEQFF. This chain joins TRBV5-1 and TRBJ2-1; D uncertain. Per germline, CDR1 SGHRS and CDR2 YFSETQ. The CDR3 is 14 amino acids. Trimming pared 4 bases from V and 0 bases from J, leaving 8 bases between.